One T cell receptor beta chain is described in this entry. These data come from a study of T cell changes during pregnancy in multiple sclerosis. The repertoire was sequenced with immunoSEQ multiplex PCR; TCRdb's copy has only in-frame clones and lacks some. Of under 35,000 clones in the sample, around nine tenths were seen once. This CDR3 region has 14 residues. Germline CDR1 is ENHRY and CDR2 is SYGVKD. V lost 9 bases, J lost 5 bases, and 19 bases lay in between. This TCR was recovered from a female donor with multiple sclerosis, enrolled in a pregnancy study. The rearrangement joins TRBV10-3 to TRBJ2-5, with D maybe TRBD1 (6 bases). This material consisted of CD4+ T cells from peripheral blood mononuclear cells, taken in the first trimester of pregnancy. DNA for the CDR3: TGTGCCATTCGACAGGAGACCGGAGAGGAGACCCAGTACTTC. Its protein product is CAIRQETGEETQYF.